One sample yielded the 18 T cell receptor beta chains listed below, sequenced in a study of T cell responses to AZD1222 COVID-19 vaccine. Libraries were prepared by immunoSEQ multiplex PCR; TCRdb keeps only in-frame clonotypes and omits some of them. The table records about 130,000 clones, 91% of them present only once. This specimen consisted of peripheral blood, obtained on day 0 of AZD1222 vaccination. These receptors were taken from an adult in good health.

This chain uses TRBV1 with TRBJ2-1; the table gives TRBD2 as D, unverified against the DNA. TRBV1 is termed a pseudogene. The CDR3 length is 22 residues. CDR3 residues: CTSSPPCWLTREYSGRSYEQFF. The CDR3 DNA is TGCACCAGCAGCCCTCCTTGTTGGCTGACAAGGGAATATAGCGGGAGGAGTTATGAGCAGTTCTTC.

This clone was counted only a few times. V gene TRBV30 combines with J gene TRBJ2-2; D remains ambiguous. This CDR3 is built from 15 residues. Germline V lookup: CDR1 GTSNPN, CDR2 SVGIG (reference sequence). V was cut by 1 base and J by 2 bases, with 11 bases left in between. The CDR3 region has the DNA TGTGCCTGGAGTGGCGACGCCAGTAACACCGGGGAGCTGTTTTTT. Protein sequence: CAWSGDASNTGELFF.

The chain couples TRBV19 to TRBJ1-4, with a tentative D call TRBD1 (6 bases). Germline V gene sequence: CDR1 LNHDA, CDR2 SQIVND (reference sequence). This CDR3 region has 15 residues. V lost 2 bases to trimming and J lost 8 bases, with 15 bases between them. The chain's CDR3 is CASSISKGVLEKLFF. CDR3 sequence (DNA): TGTGCCAGTAGTATATCAAAGGGGGTATTGGAAAAACTGTTTTTT.

This rearrangement joins TRBV21-1 to TRBJ2-1; the D call of TRBD1 is as the table states it, not checked on the DNA. TRBV21-1 is noted as a pseudogene. The CDR3 length is 12 residues. The CDR3 nucleotides read TGTGCCACGGACAGGTTGGGGAATGAGCAGTTCTTC. Its protein is CATDRLGNEQFF.

The chain joins TRBV6-2 or TRBV6-3 to TRBJ2-1; 8 bases match TRBD2. The germline V gene has CDR1 MNHEY and CDR2 SVGEGT. J was trimmed by 5 bases and V by 6 bases; bases with no gene match: 9. This CDR3 comprises 15 residues. CDR3 in amino acids: CASSHGTRKNNEQFF. CDR3 nucleotide sequence: TGTGCCAGCAGCCATGGGACTAGAAAAAACAATGAGCAGTTCTTC.

This chain joins TRBV6-6 and TRBJ1-5; D may be TRBD1 (5 bases). Trimming took off 5 bases at V and 4 bases at J, with 15 bases between the two ends. The CDR3 has 15 residues. Germline-derived CDR1 and CDR2 are MNHNY and SVGAGI (reference sequence). CDR3 amino acids: CASSGREVRNQPQHF. The CDR3 DNA reads TGTGCCAGCAGTGGCAGGGAAGTTCGGAATCAGCCCCAGCATTTT.

This chain connects TRBV2 to TRBJ2-7, with 9 bases that match TRBD1. Germline CDR1 reads SNHLY; CDR2 reads FYNNEI. With 5 bases clipped from V and 2 bases from J, the junction kept 4 bases outside the gene matches. The CDR3 has 14 residues. The CDR3 here is CASSKYRGPYEQYF. DNA of the CDR3: TGTGCCAGCAGTAAGTACAGGGGGCCCTACGAGCAGTACTTC.

The chain combines TRBV19 with TRBJ2-2; TRBD1 matches at 7 bases. Germline V gene data show CDR1 as LNHDA and CDR2 as SQIVND (reference sequence). The V and J ends lost 1 base and 0 bases, in that order; junction bases with no gene match: 5. The CDR3 length is 17 residues. CDR3: CASSIGPGQPNTGELFF. The CDR3 nucleotides read TGTGCCAGTAGTATAGGCCCGGGACAGCCGAACACCGGGGAGCTGTTTTTT.

A few counts support this clone. The rearrangement joins TRBV2 to TRBJ1-4, with 8 bases fitting TRBD1. Trimming removed 4 bases from V and 3 bases from J; junction bases left unmatched: 16. The V gene's germline CDR1 is SNHLY and CDR2 FYNNEI. The CDR3 runs 19 residues. The CDR3 sequence: CASSGGWTGHYPPNEKLFF. Written as DNA, the CDR3 is TGTGCCAGCAGTGGAGGGTGGACAGGGCACTACCCACCTAATGAAAAACTGTTTTTT.

The V gene is TRBV5-8, the J gene TRBJ2-3; tentative D call: TRBD2 (6 bases). This CDR3 is 14 amino acids long. Germline V CDR1 and CDR2: SGHTS, YDEGEE. The V end lost 10 bases, the J end lost 6 bases, and 21 bases lay between the germline ends. The CDR3 bases are TGTGCCGGAGAGTTAGCCGGAGGGACGGATACGCAGTATTTT. This sequence encodes CAGELAGGTDTQYF.

J is TRBJ1-2 and V is TRBV7-9; D is unresolved. Germline CDR1 is SEHNR and CDR2 is FQNEAQ (reference sequence). The CDR3 is made up of 12 amino acids. V lost 5 bases, J lost 8 bases, and 12 bases lay in between. CDR3 sequence reads: CASSLAGVGYTF. CDR3 DNA: TGTGCCAGCAGCCTTGCCGGGGTCGGCTACACCTTC.

V is TRBV7-2 and J is TRBJ1-2; 8 nucleotides align to TRBD1. Germline lookup yields CDR1 SGHTA and CDR2 FQGNSA. Losses at the gene ends were 5 bases for V and 4 bases for J; bases not matched to a gene: 6. This CDR3 region has 14 residues. In nucleotides, the CDR3 is TGTGCCAGCAGCATTGACAGGGGAGGCTATGGCTACACCTTC. Its protein is CASSIDRGGYGYTF.

This chain joins TRBV5-1 and TRBJ2-4; D remains unclear. There are 16 residues in the CDR3. Germline loops: CDR1 SGHRS, CDR2 YFSETQ. Trimming left V 0 bases short and J 6 bases short, with 16 bases between. The CDR3 DNA is TGCGCCAGCAGCTTGGGTGCCGAAGGGTTGGCAAACATTCAGTACTTC. Amino acid sequence: CASSLGAEGLANIQYF.

The chain joins TRBV30 to TRBJ1-5; D remains unclear. The germline V gene encodes CDR1 GTSNPN and CDR2 SVGIG (reference sequence). Trimming took 5 bases from V and 0 from J, leaving 8 bases between them. The CDR3 spans 13 residues. CDR3: CAWGQDSNQPQHF. In nucleotides, the CDR3 is TGTGCCTGGGGGCAGGATAGCAATCAGCCCCAGCATTTT.

The rearrangement joins TRBV6-1 to TRBJ2-7, with 10 bases identical to TRBD2. Germline V gives CDR1 MNHNS, CDR2 SASEGT. The CDR3 runs 18 residues. V lost 2 bases and J lost 2; bases outside the gene matches: 12. The CDR3 here is CASSESPSTSGHTYEQYF. The CDR3 DNA is TGTGCCAGCAGTGAATCTCCTTCGACTAGCGGGCATACCTACGAGCAGTACTTC.

This sequence joins TRBV7-3 and TRBJ2-7, with unresolved D. Germline values: CDR1 SGHTA, CDR2 FQGTGA. With 5 bases removed from V and 5 bases from J, the gap between germline ends came to 16 bases. CDR3 length equals 14 residues. CDR3 bases: TGTGCCAGCAGCCCAAGCGAGCTAAGTCACGAGCAGTACTTC. Encoded protein: CASSPSELSHEQYF.

The chain couples TRBV5-4 to TRBJ2-5, with 7 bases fitting TRBD1. The germline gives CDR1 SGHNT, CDR2 YYREEE (reference sequence). The CDR3 length is 14 residues. J gave up 1 base and V 3 bases, and 3 bases lay outside the gene matches. CDR3 DNA: TGTGCCAGCAGCTCTAGGGACAGCCAAGAGACCCAGTACTTC. It is translated as CASSSRDSQETQYF.

This clone was found once. The chain carries TRBV29-1 and TRBJ2-1, with 14 bases fitting TRBD2. V shed 6 bases and J 6 bases; nucleotides not matched to a gene: 7. Germline V lookup: CDR1 SQVTM, CDR2 ANQGSEA. The CDR3 contains 15 residues. CDR3 nucleotides: TGCAGCGTCCCCCCGACTAGCGGGAGGGGCAATGAGCAGTTCTTC. Translated, it gives CSVPPTSGRGNEQFF.